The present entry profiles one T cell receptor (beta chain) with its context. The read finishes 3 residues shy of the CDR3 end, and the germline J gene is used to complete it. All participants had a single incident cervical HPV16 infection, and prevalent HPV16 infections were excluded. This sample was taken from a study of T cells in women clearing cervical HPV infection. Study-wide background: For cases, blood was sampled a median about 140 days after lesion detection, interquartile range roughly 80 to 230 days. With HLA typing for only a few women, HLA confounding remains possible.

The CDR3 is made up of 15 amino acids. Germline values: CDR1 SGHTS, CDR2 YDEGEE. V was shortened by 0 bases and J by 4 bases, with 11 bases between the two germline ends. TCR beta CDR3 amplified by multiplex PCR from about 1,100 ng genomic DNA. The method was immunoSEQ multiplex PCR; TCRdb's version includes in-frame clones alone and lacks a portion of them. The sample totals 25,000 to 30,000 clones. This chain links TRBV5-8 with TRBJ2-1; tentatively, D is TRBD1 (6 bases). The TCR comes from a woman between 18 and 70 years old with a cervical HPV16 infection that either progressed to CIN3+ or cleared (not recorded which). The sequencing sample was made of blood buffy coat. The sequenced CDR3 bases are TGTGCCAGCAGCTTGGAGGGGGTGCGATACAATGAG. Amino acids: CASSLEGVRYNE. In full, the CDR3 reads CASSLEGVRYNEQFF.